These 17 T cell receptor beta chains share one sample of origin, sequenced in a study of T cells after yellow fever vaccination. MiXCR, applied by TCRdb to the 5' RACE reads, yields one record per CDR3 protein. Among about 340,000 distinct CDR3 sequences listed, approximately 12% were seen once. Sequencing was performed on CD4+ T cells sorted from PBMCs, taken 15 days after the yellow fever booster vaccination. The receptors stem from a man younger than 35 who received the YFV17D yellow fever vaccine.

This clonotype has at least ten counts. The chain has TRBV5-1 and TRBJ2-2, with D maybe TRBD1 (6 bases). In germline, CDR1 is SGHRS, CDR2 YFSETQ. The V gene lost 2 bases and the J gene lost 5 bases, with 19 bases spanning the gap. The CDR3 is made up of 17 amino acids. For the CDR3, the DNA is TGCGCCAGCAGCTTCTCACCCCGGGACATTGAGACCGGGGAGCTGTTTTTT. Translated, it gives CASSFSPRDIETGELFF. The full variable domain, completed using reference TRBV5-1 and TRBJ2-2, is KAGVTQTPRYLIKTRGQQVTLSCSPISGHRSVSWYQQTPGQGLQFLFEYFSETQRNKGNFPGRFSGRQFSNSRSEMNVSTLELGDSALYLCASSFSPRDIETGELFFGEGSRLTVL.

This clonotype was counted between two and nine times. The V call is TRBV7-2, the J call TRBJ2-1; no clear D. The CDR3 runs to 12 residues. The V gene's germline CDR1 is SGHTA and CDR2 FQGNSA. V was cut by 5 bases and J by 9 bases, with 11 bases left in between. This CDR3 reads CASSIRSSEQFF. The CDR3 region has the DNA TGTGCCAGCAGCATAAGATCTAGTGAGCAGTTCTTC. Full variable domain (missing parts from reference TRBV7-2 and TRBJ2-1): GAGVSQSPSNKVTEKGKDVELRCDPISGHTALYWYRQSLGQGLEFLIYFQGNSAPDKSGLPSDRFSAERTGGSVSTLTIQRTQQEDSAVYLCASSIRSSEQFFGPGTRLTVL.

J is TRBJ2-7 and V is TRBV30; 8 bases are shared with TRBD1. Germline lookup yields CDR1 GTSNPN and CDR2 SVGIG (reference sequence). This CDR3 comprises 14 residues. V was clipped by 3 bases and J by 9 bases; unmatched bases: 13. For the CDR3, the DNA is TGTGCCTGGAGGGCGACAGGGGCTGTGTTTGTGCAGTACTTC. Amino acid sequence: CAWRATGAVFVQYF.

Only a few counts were recorded for this clonotype. This rearrangement joins TRBV6-5 to TRBJ1-6; possibly TRBD1 for D (5 bases). This CDR3 has 12 residues. Germline assignment: CDR1 MNHEY and CDR2 SVGAGI. V was shortened by 6 bases and J by 8 bases, with 8 bases between the two germline ends. The DNA of the CDR3 is TGTGCCAGCAGACTAGGGGATTCACCCCTCCACTTT. It translates to CASRLGDSPLHF.

At least ten counts were recorded for this clonotype. This chain joins TRBV18 and TRBJ2-4, with D uncertain. V was pared by 0 bases and J by 8 bases, with 14 bases between. The CDR3 contains 15 residues. Germline CDR1 KGHSH, CDR2 LQKENI. Here the CDR3 reads CASSPPSRVSDIQYF. Here the CDR3 DNA reads TGTGCCAGCTCACCACCGTCCCGCGTTTCAGACATTCAGTACTTC.

This clonotype appeared many times. CDR3 in amino acids: CASSQASSGGSYNEQFF. The CDR3 bases are TGCGCCAGCAGCCAAGCCTCTAGCGGGGGCTCCTACAATGAGCAGTTCTTC. The chain is built from TRBV4-3 and TRBJ2-1, with 10 bases identical to TRBD2. The ends lost 1 base at V and 0 bases at J; junction bases unmatched: 3. CDR3 length: 17 amino acids. Germline lookup yields CDR1 LGHNA and CDR2 YSLEER.

This clonotype was found a few times. J is TRBJ1-1 and V is TRBV7-9, with D tentatively TRBD1 (6 bases). Trimming took 3 bases from V and 8 from J, leaving 16 bases between them. CDR3 size: 14 residues. Germline V gene sequence: CDR1 SEHNR, CDR2 FQNEAQ (reference sequence). The chain's CDR3 is CASSFSQGVLEAFF. The CDR3 DNA follows: TGTGCCAGCAGCTTTTCACAGGGTGTATTGGAAGCTTTCTTT.

There are a few counts of this clonotype. The chain combines TRBV7-2 with TRBJ1-3; D gene uncertain. Germline V gene lookup returns CDR1 SGHTA and CDR2 FQGNSA. Between the trimmed V and J ends, which lost 7 bases and 2 bases, there was a span of 12 bases. The CDR3 runs to 14 residues. The CDR3 is CASTRPGPGNTIYF. The CDR3, as DNA: TGTGCCAGCACCCGCCCGGGTCCTGGAAACACCATATATTTT.

Only a few counts were recorded for this clonotype. The rearrangement joins TRBV20-1 to TRBJ2-4; 7 nucleotides line up with TRBD1. The CDR3 has 15 amino acids. V trimming: 0 bases; J trimming: 2 bases; junction bases outside the gene matches: 4. CDR1 is DFQATT and CDR2 is SNEGSKA in the germline V gene (reference sequence). CDR3 loop: CSARDPRGSKNIQYF. CDR3 DNA: TGCAGTGCTAGAGATCCCAGGGGGTCCAAAAACATTCAGTACTTC.

Only a few counts were recorded for this clonotype. The CDR3 loop is CSAMTGGPAEQFF. DNA for the CDR3: TGCAGTGCGATGACGGGGGGGCCGGCTGAGCAGTTCTTC. This chain uses TRBV20-1 with TRBJ2-1, with 8 positions matching TRBD2. This CDR3 has 13 residues. Germline assignment: CDR1 DFQATT and CDR2 SNEGSKA (reference sequence). The V segment lost 6 bases and the J segment 9 bases; nucleotides outside the gene matches: 10.

The chain combines TRBV18 with TRBJ1-1, with TRBD1 as a possible D gene (6 bases). Germline CDR1 KGHSH, CDR2 LQKENI. Deletions cut 6 bases from V and 2 bases from J, with 16 bases between. The CDR3 sequence is 15 residues long. This chain's CDR3 is CASSSDRLFNTEAFF. CDR3 DNA sequence: TGTGCCAGCTCTTCTGACAGGCTCTTTAACACTGAAGCTTTCTTT. The full variable domain, rest sourced from reference TRBV18 and TRBJ1-1, is NAGVMQNPRHLVRRRGQEARLRCSPMKGHSHVYWYRQLPEEGLKFMVYLQKENIIDESGMPKERFSAEFPKEGPSILRIQQVVRGDSAAYFCASSSDRLFNTEAFFGQGTRLTVV.

This clonotype was observed at least ten times. The V gene is TRBV27, the J gene TRBJ1-6; D gene unclear. Deletions cut 6 bases from V and 7 bases from J, with 13 bases between. CDR1 and CDR2 from the germline V gene are MNHEY and SMNVEV (reference sequence). The length of the CDR3 is 14 residues. This CDR3 is CASRRGRLNSPLHF. For the CDR3, the DNA is TGTGCCAGCAGACGAGGGCGTTTGAATTCACCCCTCCACTTT.

This clonotype was counted between two and nine times. This sequence joins TRBV4-3 and TRBJ2-3, with D unresolved. The germline gives CDR1 LGHNA, CDR2 YSLEER. The CDR3 runs 14 residues. Trimming pared 1 base from V and 1 base from J, leaving 6 bases between. The CDR3: CASSQGWGTDTQYF. DNA for the CDR3: TGCGCCAGCAGCCAAGGGTGGGGCACAGATACGCAGTATTTT.

This chain links TRBV5-1 with TRBJ2-2, with a tentative D call TRBD1 (6 bases). The CDR3 is made up of 14 amino acids. The germline gives CDR1 SGHRS, CDR2 YFSETQ. Trimming stripped 3 bases from V and 4 bases from J, with 10 bases between. CDR3: CASSSQGATGELFF. CDR3 sequence (DNA): TGCGCCAGCAGCTCACAGGGAGCCACCGGGGAGCTGTTTTTT.

This chain links TRBV6-5 with TRBJ1-5; no definite D call. Germline lookup yields CDR1 MNHEY and CDR2 SVGAGI. This CDR3 contains 15 residues. V dropped 6 bases and J dropped 3 bases, with 15 bases sitting between them. The DNA for the CDR3 is TGTGCCAGCAGCCCGACCCCGACTAACAATCAGCCCCAGCATTTT. It codes for CASSPTPTNNQPQHF.

This clonotype has more than one count but fewer than ten. The J gene is TRBJ2-7, the V gene TRBV6-5, with D possibly being TRBD2 (6 bases). Trimming removed 10 bases from V and 4 bases from J, with 17 bases in between. Per the germline V gene, CDR1 is MNHEY and CDR2 is SVGAGI. CDR3 size: 13 residues. CDR3 nucleotides: TGTGCCACCCGGCGAGGGGAGGCTTACGAGCAGTACGTC. Translating it yields CATRRGEAYEQYV.

The chain carries TRBV28 and TRBJ2-3; D perhaps matches TRBD2 (5 bases). Deletions cut 7 bases from V and 4 bases from J, with 18 bases between. The CDR3 extends over 15 amino acids. Per germline, CDR1 MDHEN and CDR2 SYDVKM. CDR3 bases: TGTGCCAGCACCCCGAGGCTAGCCCAATCAGATACGCAGTATTTT. This encodes CASTPRLAQSDTQYF.